This paragraph covers one TCR beta chain sequence. Antigen specificity is unknown. The sample comes from a study of CD8+ T cells in alopecia areata. Regarding the study as a whole: Higher clonality than in normal scalp was seen in lesional scalp, especially alopecia totalis/universalis.

Germline CDR1 reads LGHNT; CDR2 reads FRNRAP. The germline V and J ends were trimmed by 5 bases and 2 bases, with 19 bases remaining between them. This CDR3 is 16 amino acids long. Sequencing used cDNA as its template, made by extracting RNA and reverse transcribing it. Data came from immunoSEQ multiplex PCR; TCRdb stores just in-frame clones and leaves some out. The table includes some 82,000 clones, roughly half detected once. This TCR came from a human donor with alopecia areata. The genes are TRBV12-5 and TRBJ2-7; D might be TRBD1 (6 bases). What was sequenced was NKG2D-high CD8+ T cells sorted from blood. The DNA for the CDR3 is TGTGCTAGTGGTCGTCAAGGACAGTTAAGTACCTACGAGCAGTACTTC. Protein product: CASGRQGQLSTYEQYF.